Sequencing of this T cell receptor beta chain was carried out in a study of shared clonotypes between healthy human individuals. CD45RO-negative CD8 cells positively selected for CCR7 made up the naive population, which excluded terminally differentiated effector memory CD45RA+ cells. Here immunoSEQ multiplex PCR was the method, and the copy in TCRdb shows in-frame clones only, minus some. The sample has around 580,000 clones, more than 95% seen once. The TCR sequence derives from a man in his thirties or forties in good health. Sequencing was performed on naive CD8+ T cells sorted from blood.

CDR3 protein: CSVAESSGANVLTF. CDR3 bases: TGCAGCGTTGCGGAGTCCTCTGGGGCCAACGTCCTGACTTTC. The V gene is TRBV29-1, the J gene TRBJ2-6, with D unresolved. V was shortened by 4 bases and J by 0 bases, with 7 bases between the two germline ends. Germline V CDR1 and CDR2: SQVTM, ANQGSEA. The CDR3 spans 14 residues. Full variable domain (missing parts from reference TRBV29-1 and TRBJ2-6): SAVISQKPSRDICQRGTSLTIQCQVDSQVTMMFWYRQQPGQSLTLIATANQGSEATYESGFVIDKFPISRPNLTFSTLTVSNMSPEDSSIYLCSVAESSGANVLTFGAGSRLTVL.